These T cell receptor beta chains were read from a single sample in a study of human T cells and chemical hapten exposure. One entry per CDR3 protein, called by TCRdb with MiXCR from the RACE reads. The top ten hold 3.1% of the sample, which has about 89,000 distinct CDR3 sequences, approximately 10% seen once. This material consisted of whole blood, taken in connection with sensitization to the hapten diphenylcyclopropenone (DPC). These receptor sequences come from a woman aged 60-75 years with alopecia areata. Some clones in this sample may be carry-over from other donors' samples. Both conserved end residues are part of each CDR3. Fields, in order: clone size, J gene, V gene, D gene, CDR3 DNA, CDR3 protein. A D gene is named only where the DNA matches it firmly. Clone size appears in some rows only: once, few, many, or a class for an expanded clone.

>many|TRBJ1-2|TRBV29-1|TRBD1
TGCAGCGTTATCCCCGGACAGGGAGAGGGTGGCTACACCTTC
CSVIPGQGEGGYTF
>many|TRBJ1-1|TRBV7-6|TRBD1
TGTGCCAGCATACCCGGGGCAGGGGGAAAAGCTTTCTTT
CASIPGAGGKAFF
>-|TRBJ1-2|TRBV6-1|-
TGTGCCAGCAGGTTACAGGAGTCCTATGGCTACACCTTC
CASRLQESYGYTF
>-|TRBJ1-4|TRBV19|TRBD1
TGTGCCAGCGCCCACTGGGGGACAGGTCGGCGGGAAAAACTGTTTTTT
CASAHWGTGRREKLFF
>-|TRBJ1-4|TRBV4-1|TRBD1
TGCGCCAGCAGCCGGGGGGACAGCAACATTAATGAAAAACTGTTTTTT
CASSRGDSNINEKLFF
>many|TRBJ2-1|TRBV6-1|TRBD2
TGTGCCACCGCAACCCGAAGACTAGCCTCCTACAATGAGCAGTTCTTC
CATATRRLASYNEQFF
>few|TRBJ1-2|TRBV6-1|-
TGTGCCAGCAGTGAAGCGGGATGGGGGGGTTACACCTTC
CASSEAGWGGYTF
>many|TRBJ2-5|TRBV3-1|-
TGTGCCAGCAGCCAAGCAGGAGGAGGAGAGACCCAGTACTTC
CASSQAGGGETQYF
>few|TRBJ2-5|TRBV20-1|TRBD1
TGCAGTGCTTTTCAGACAGGGGGCGGAGAGACCCAGTACTTC
CSAFQTGGGETQYF
>many|TRBJ1-2|TRBV11-2|-
TGTGCCAGCAGCTTAAGGGTTAACTATGGCTACACCTTC
CASSLRVNYGYTF
>few|TRBJ2-7|TRBV20-1|-
TGCAGTGCTAGAGTGCAGGCCGGGGAGCAGTACTTC
CSARVQAGEQYF
>many|TRBJ2-2|TRBV7-2|-
TGTGCCAGCAGCTTAGTATCAATTTTAGGGCCATACACCGGGGAGCTGTTTTTT
CASSLVSILGPYTGELFF
>-|TRBJ2-7|TRBV5-1|-
TGCGCCAGCAGCTTGGCCCCGGGGCCTTCCTACGAGCAGTACTTC
CASSLAPGPSYEQYF
>-|TRBJ2-7|TRBV10-3|-
TGTGCCATCAGTGAGTCCCCCCGGGGGAACTACGAGCAGTACTTC
CAISESPRGNYEQYF
>few|TRBJ1-2|TRBV29-1|-
TGCAGCTCCACCTCGGGGACCGAGCTTAACTATGGCTACACCTTC
CSSTSGTELNYGYTF
>many|TRBJ1-2|TRBV16|-
TGTGCCAGCAGCCATACCGCCGGGACGCAGTATGGCTACACCTTC
CASSHTAGTQYGYTF
>-|TRBJ1-4|TRBV18|-
TGTGCCAGCCATCACGGGGAATCTTGGGAAAAACTGTTTTTT
CASHHGESWEKLFF
>many|TRBJ2-2|TRBV12-5|-
TGTGCTAGTGGTTTCCTCCCGGACACCCTTGCGAACACCGGGGAGCTGTTTTTT
CASGFLPDTLANTGELFF
>many|TRBJ2-2|TRBV29-1|-
TGCAGCGTTGAAGGAGTCACCGGGGAGCTTTTTTTT
CSVEGVTGELFF
>-|TRBJ2-6|TRBV5-4|TRBD1
TGTGCCAGCAGCTTTGGACAGGGCTGGGAAGGGGCCAACGTCCTGACTTTC
CASSFGQGWEGANVLTF
>many|TRBJ1-2|TRBV30|-
TGTGCCTGGAGTGGGAGTCGGGGGGCGGAAGGCTACACCTTC
CAWSGSRGAEGYTF
>-|TRBJ2-5|TRBV7-7|TRBD2
TGTGCTAGCAGCTTAACACTAGCGGGGGGGAGACGCCAAGAGACCCAGTACTTC
CASSLTLAGGRRQETQYF